This T cell receptor (beta chain) was identified in a study of blood T cell repertoires in COVID-19. Source study methods: Estimated nucleated cell counts came from reference gene primer amplification. Some clones are missing from TCRdb's copy, which holds only in-frame ones; the method was immunoSEQ multiplex PCR. From that table come the V and J calls and clone size; the DNA was used to work out D and trimming. Of 170,000 or so clones listed, 70% to 80% are singletons. Trimming removed 6 bases from V and 10 bases from J, with 16 bases in between. Germline CDR1 and CDR2: SGHAT and FQNNGV. The CDR3 has 14 amino acids. Adults between roughly 18 and 95 years of age took part from 24 US areas. Cohort 3 recovery required two negative PCRs, clearance, or symptom resolution.

V and J are TRBV11-2 and TRBJ1-6; D perhaps matches TRBD1 (6 bases). This sequence originates from a woman between 45 and 65 years old who had recovered from COVID-19. The sample consisted of PBMCs or T cells enriched from blood (not recorded which). The CDR3 reads CASSPRQDRSPLHF. CDR3 coding DNA: TGTGCCAGCAGTCCTCGACAGGATAGATCACCCCTCCACTTT.